This T cell receptor (beta chain) was obtained from a study of cytomegalovirus exposure and HLA in healthy donors. The CDR3 contains 14 residues. CDR1 WNHNN and CDR2 SYGVQD come from the germline V gene (reference sequence). V dropped 3 bases and J dropped 3 bases, with 10 bases sitting between them. Study-wide results and limits: In vitro data verified a few CMV-associated chains as specific for CMV antigens.

The PCR employed 60 Vbeta primers together with 13 Jbeta primers. TCRdb's copy holds only in-frame clones and misses some; the assay was immunoSEQ multiplex PCR. In the table there are 85,000 to 100,000 clones, about 60% of which are singletons. Only a few counts were recorded for this clone. No antigen is known for it. This clonotype was sampled from a woman in her twenties or thirties in good health and CMV-seronegative. The sequenced sample consisted of PBMCs. The chain carries TRBV10-1 and TRBJ2-3, with D perhaps TRBD1 (6 bases). In DNA, the CDR3 is TGCGCCAGCAGTGAACAGGGAATTACAGATACGCAGTATTTT. Protein: CASSEQGITDTQYF.